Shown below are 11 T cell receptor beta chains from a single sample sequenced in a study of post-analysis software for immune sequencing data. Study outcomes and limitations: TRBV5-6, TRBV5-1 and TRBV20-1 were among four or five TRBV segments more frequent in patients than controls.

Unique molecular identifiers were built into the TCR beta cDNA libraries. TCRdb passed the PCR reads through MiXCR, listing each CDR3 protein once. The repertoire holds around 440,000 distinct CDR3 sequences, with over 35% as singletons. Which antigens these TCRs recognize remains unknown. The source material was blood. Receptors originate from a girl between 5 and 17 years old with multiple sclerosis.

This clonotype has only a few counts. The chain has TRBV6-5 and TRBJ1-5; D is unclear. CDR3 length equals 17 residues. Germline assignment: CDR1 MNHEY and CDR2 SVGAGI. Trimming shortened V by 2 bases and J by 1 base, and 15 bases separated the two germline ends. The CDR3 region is CASSYGLVGKSNQPQHF. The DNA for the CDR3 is TGTGCCAGCAGTTACGGGCTGGTTGGGAAGAGCAATCAGCCCCAGCATTTT.

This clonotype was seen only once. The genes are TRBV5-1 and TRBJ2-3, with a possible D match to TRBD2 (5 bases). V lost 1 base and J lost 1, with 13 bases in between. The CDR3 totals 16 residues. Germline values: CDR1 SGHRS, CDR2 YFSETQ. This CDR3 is CASSLRVSVGTDTQYF. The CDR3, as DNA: TGCGCCAGCAGCTTGCGAGTTAGCGTGGGCACAGATACGCAGTATTTT.

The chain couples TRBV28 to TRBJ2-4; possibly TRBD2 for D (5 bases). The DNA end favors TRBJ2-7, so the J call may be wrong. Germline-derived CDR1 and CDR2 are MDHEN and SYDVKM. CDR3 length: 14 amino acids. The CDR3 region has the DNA TGTGCCAGCAGTCCACTGGGCAGGACTTACGAGCAGTACTTC. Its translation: CASSPLGRTYEQYF.

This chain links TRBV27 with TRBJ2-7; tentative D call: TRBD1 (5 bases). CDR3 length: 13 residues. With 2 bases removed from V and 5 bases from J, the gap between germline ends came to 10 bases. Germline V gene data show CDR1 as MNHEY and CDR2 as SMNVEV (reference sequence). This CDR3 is CASSLIAQDEQYF. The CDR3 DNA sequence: TGTGCCAGCAGTTTAATAGCACAGGACGAGCAGTACTTC.

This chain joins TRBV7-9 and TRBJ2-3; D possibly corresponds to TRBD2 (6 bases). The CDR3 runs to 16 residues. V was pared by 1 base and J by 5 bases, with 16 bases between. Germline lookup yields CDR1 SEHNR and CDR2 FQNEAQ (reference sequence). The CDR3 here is CASSLEGRGIEDTQYF. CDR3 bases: TGTGCCAGCAGCTTAGAGGGCCGCGGGATCGAAGATACGCAGTATTTT. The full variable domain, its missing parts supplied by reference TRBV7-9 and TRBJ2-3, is DTGVSQNPRHKITKRGQNVTFRCDPISEHNRLYWYRQTLGQGPEFLTYFQNEAQLEKSRLLSDRFSAERPKGSFSTLEIQRTEQGDSAMYLCASSLEGRGIEDTQYFGPGTRLTVL.

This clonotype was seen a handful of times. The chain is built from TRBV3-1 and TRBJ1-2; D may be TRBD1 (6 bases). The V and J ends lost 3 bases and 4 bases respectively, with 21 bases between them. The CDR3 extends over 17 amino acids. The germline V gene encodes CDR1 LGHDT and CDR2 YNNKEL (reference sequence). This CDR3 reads CASSQDLQGFRSYGYTF. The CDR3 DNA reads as TGTGCCAGCAGCCAGGATTTACAGGGATTTCGAAGCTATGGCTACACCTTC.

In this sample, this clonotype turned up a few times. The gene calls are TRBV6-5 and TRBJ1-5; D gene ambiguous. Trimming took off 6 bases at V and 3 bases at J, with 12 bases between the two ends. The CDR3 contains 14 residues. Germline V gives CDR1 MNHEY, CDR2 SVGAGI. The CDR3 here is CASRNVGFNQPQHF. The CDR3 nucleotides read TGTGCCAGCAGAAACGTGGGTTTCAATCAGCCCCAGCATTTT.

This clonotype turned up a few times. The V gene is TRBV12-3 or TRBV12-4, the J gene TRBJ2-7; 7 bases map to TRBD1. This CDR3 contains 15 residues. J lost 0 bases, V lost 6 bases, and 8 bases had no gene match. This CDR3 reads CASRPGQDLSYEQYF. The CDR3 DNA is TGTGCCAGCAGGCCCGGACAGGACCTCTCCTACGAGCAGTACTTC.

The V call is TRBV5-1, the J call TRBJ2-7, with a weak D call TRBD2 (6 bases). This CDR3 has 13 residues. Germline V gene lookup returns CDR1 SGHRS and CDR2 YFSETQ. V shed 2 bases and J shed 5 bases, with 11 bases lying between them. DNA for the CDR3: TGCGCCAGCAGCTTAAGAGGAGGGGACGAGCAGTACTTC. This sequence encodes CASSLRGGDEQYF.

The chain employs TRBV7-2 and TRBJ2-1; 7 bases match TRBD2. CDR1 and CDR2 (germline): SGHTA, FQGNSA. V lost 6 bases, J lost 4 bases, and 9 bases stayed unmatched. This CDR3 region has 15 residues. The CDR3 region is CASSFLGEGYNEQFF. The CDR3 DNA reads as TGTGCCAGCAGTTTCTTGGGGGAGGGGTACAATGAGCAGTTCTTC.

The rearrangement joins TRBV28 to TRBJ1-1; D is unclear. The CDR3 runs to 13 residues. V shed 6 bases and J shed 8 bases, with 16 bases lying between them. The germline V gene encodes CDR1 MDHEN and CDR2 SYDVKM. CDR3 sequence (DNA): TGTGCCAGCAGCCCACCCTCGACCGCAGAAGCTTTCTTT. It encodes CASSPPSTAEAFF.